Below, 14 T cell receptor beta chains from the same sample are listed, as sequenced in a study of long-term antiretroviral therapy in people with HIV (dated by TCRdb to the early 2020s). The immunoSEQ hsTCRB v3.0 assay was used at survey level resolution to sequence the TRB variable region. Not all clones reach the TCRdb copy of this immuneACCESS table, which keeps in-frame sequences only. Checked studies attribute under half of the gap to unresolved V genes and leave the rest unexplained. For this sample there are some 31,000 clones; about 98% appear just once. Of the sample, approximately 2% is held by the ten largest clones. The starting material was unsorted PBMCs, obtained 7.6 years after starting antiretroviral therapy. These receptor sequences come from a man aged 25 to 45 with HIV.

The chain has TRBV10-3 and TRBJ1-4; D uncertain. This CDR3 has 13 residues. Germline CDR1 and CDR2: ENHRY and SYGVKD. Between the trimmed V and J ends, which lost 4 bases and 8 bases, there was a span of 11 bases. CDR3 sequence: CAISVALNEKLFF. The CDR3 DNA is TGTGCCATCAGTGTGGCGCTAAACGAAAAACTGTTTTTT.

The chain recombines TRBV19 with TRBJ1-4, with D maybe TRBD1 (6 bases). Germline-derived CDR1 and CDR2 are LNHDA and SQIVND (reference sequence). Trimming removed 7 bases at V and 8 bases at J, with 8 bases between. This CDR3 is 11 amino acids long. The CDR3 nucleotides are TGTGCCAGTAAGGACAGAGAAAAACTGTTTTTT. This encodes CASKDREKLFF.

This rearrangement joins TRBV6-5 to TRBJ2-7, with D tentatively TRBD1 (6 bases). V dropped 3 bases and J dropped 4 bases, with 7 bases sitting between them. Germline loops: CDR1 MNHEY, CDR2 SVGAGI. This CDR3 is built from 12 residues. This CDR3 is CASSYRGYEQYF. The DNA of the CDR3 is TGTGCCAGCAGTTATAGGGGGTACGAGCAGTACTTC.

This chain links TRBV9 with TRBJ2-1; possibly TRBD2 for D (9 bases). Germline assignment: CDR1 SGDLS and CDR2 YYNGEE. V shed 6 bases and J shed 3 bases, with 19 bases lying between them. The CDR3 extends over 16 amino acids. The CDR3 loop reads CASTQGAGGLYNEQFF. In nucleotides, the CDR3 is TGTGCCAGCACCCAGGGGGCGGGAGGGCTCTACAATGAGCAGTTCTTC.

The chain recombines TRBV6-4 with TRBJ2-5; the D is unclear. Germline V lookup: CDR1 MRHNA, CDR2 SNTAGT. CDR3 size: 14 residues. The ends were cut back, 6 bases at V and 5 bases at J, with 16 bases in the middle. The CDR3 DNA reads TGTGCCAGCAGACACTTTAGGGTGATGGAGACCCAGTACTTC. This sequence encodes CASRHFRVMETQYF.

The V call is TRBV5-3, the J call TRBJ2-7, with a possible D match to TRBD1 (6 bases). TRBV5-3 is filed as an ORF, its function uncertain. The CDR3 has 13 amino acids. Trimming took off 5 bases at V and 4 bases at J, with 13 bases between the two ends. The CDR3 sequence is CARRENRVYEQYF. The CDR3 nucleotides are TGTGCCAGAAGAGAGAACAGGGTGTACGAGCAGTACTTC.

The V gene is TRBV5-6, the J gene TRBJ2-1, with D unresolved. The V end lost 0 bases, the J end lost 10 bases, and 14 bases lay between the germline ends. The germline gives CDR1 SGHDT, CDR2 YYEEEE. The length of the CDR3 is 14 residues. CDR3 sequence (DNA): TGTGCCAGCAGCTTGGGACTCATACTTTGGGAGCAGTTCTTC. This encodes CASSLGLILWEQFF.

This CDR3 reads CASSAPNLDRVNYGYTF. DNA of the CDR3: TGTGCCAGCAGCGCGCCCAACCTAGACAGGGTGAACTATGGCTACACCTTC. J is TRBJ1-2 and V is TRBV7-9; TRBD1 matches 7 bases. Unmatched junction bases numbered 14, after V lost 5 bases and J lost 2 bases. The CDR3 covers 17 residues. CDR1 SEHNR and CDR2 FQNEAQ come from the germline V gene (reference sequence).

The CDR3 DNA is TGTGCCAGCAGCGACTCGGATGGGAACACCATATATTTT. It yields the protein CASSDSDGNTIYF. The chain employs TRBV9 and TRBJ1-3, with D unclear. The CDR3 runs 13 residues. Germline loops: CDR1 SGDLS, CDR2 YYNGEE. With 3 bases removed from V and 7 bases from J, the gap between germline ends came to 11 bases.

The chain carries TRBV7-2 and TRBJ2-5, with a weak D call TRBD1 (6 bases). Trimming removed 8 bases at V and 0 bases at J, with 10 bases between. CDR3 size: 13 residues. Germline V gene sequence: CDR1 SGHTA, CDR2 FQGNSA. The DNA of the CDR3 is TGTGCCAGCCGACAGGAGTACCAAGAGACCCAGTACTTC. Translated, it gives CASRQEYQETQYF.

V is TRBV7-6 and J is TRBJ2-2, with D maybe TRBD2 (5 bases). Germline CDR1 and CDR2: SGHVS and FNYEAQ. V was clipped by 5 bases and J by 3 bases, with 16 bases between them. This CDR3 is 16 amino acids long. CDR3 nucleotides: TGTGCCAGCAGCCCCCAGCCGGGGAGCTACACCGGGGAGCTGTTTTTT. It is translated as CASSPQPGSYTGELFF.

The chain employs TRBV5-5 and TRBJ2-1, with D possibly TRBD2 on 5 matching bases. V lost 0 bases, J lost 6 bases, and 7 bases lay in between. Germline values: CDR1 SGHKS, CDR2 YYEKEE (reference sequence). The CDR3 totals 13 residues. The CDR3 nucleotides are TGTGCCAGCAGCTTGGGACGGGGCAATGAGCAGTTCTTC. This translates into CASSLGRGNEQFF.

This rearrangement joins TRBV21-1 to TRBJ1-2. TRBV21-1 is reported as a pseudogene. The CDR3 covers 13 residues. The CDR3 sequence: CASRGQPNYGYTF. The CDR3 DNA is TGTGCCAGCAGAGGTCAGCCGAACTATGGCTACACCTTC.

The chain is built from TRBV5-4 and TRBJ2-1; 10 nucleotides align to TRBD1. The CDR3 consists of 16 residues. With V trimmed by 4 bases and J by 7 bases, 11 bases remained unmatched. Germline V gives CDR1 SGHNT, CDR2 YYREEE (reference sequence). The CDR3, as DNA: TGTGCCAGCAGCACATCCGGGACAGGGGTCCGGAATGAGCAGTTCTTC. Protein sequence: CASSTSGTGVRNEQFF.